This TCR beta chain was found in a study of cytomegalovirus exposure and HLA in healthy donors (dated by TCRdb to 2015 to 2018). In terms of the full investigation: According to a later analysis, one platform produced both the roughly 120 validation repertoires and the 670 or so repertoires of the first cohort. The study aimed to test whether cataloging public T cell receptors could reveal signatures of past pathogen exposure. The study combined high-throughput TCR immunosequencing, statistical association of individual TCRs with disease status, and machine learning to predict cytomegalovirus infection status. In addition to the first cohort of 650 to 750 subjects, a separate validation cohort of 120 different subjects was used. Study-level results and caveats: A total of roughly 160 TCR beta chains were listed by the study as associated with cytomegalovirus. All 120 or so repertoires were used to score co-occurrence in the validation cohort in a later analysis, because that analysis had no HLA typing for the cohort. In vitro tests confirmed that three of the cytomegalovirus-associated TCR beta chains recognize cytomegalovirus antigens. Cytomegalovirus status was reported to be diagnosed by the classifier with high specificity and sensitivity in both the original and validation cohorts. Most TCR sequences were observed very rarely across donors, whereas some public TCRs were present in many individuals. According to the authors, the approach could potentially be generalized to other disease states and immunological phenotypes. A later analysis found that TCRs clustered in the first cohort also tended to co-occur in the roughly 120 validation repertoires, with approximately 95% of cluster scores above 0.

Donors formed part of the validation cohort, which comprised 120 subjects and was distinct from the first cohort of 690 or so subjects. On this clone: Its antigen has not been determined. Per-base qualities were not stored, and no clone one base away is much larger.

The protocol used for the library was the immunoSEQ multiplex PCR assay. Under the source paper's analysis protocol: A statistical classification framework was developed to diagnose cytomegalovirus status using the catalog of TCR beta chain sequences. Imported from immuneACCESS, the table was reduced by TCRdb to in-frame sequences with V and J called. These copies leave out some clones; in studies compared against another copy, an unresolved V gene accounts for under half, and the cause of the remainder is not known. V and J calls and clone size come straight from that table; D and trimming were deduced from the DNA. The sample table shows 65,000 to 95,000 clones, and roughly 93% are seen once. The ten largest clones take up 3% to 4.5% of the sample. V lost 7 bases and J lost 6 bases, and the count of bases not matched to a germline gene is 9. The germline V gene yields SGHRS for CDR1 and YFSETQ for CDR2. There are 13 amino acids in the CDR3, from cysteine to phenylalanine inclusive. Only the CDR3 region is kept as DNA, spanning 39 bases read in frame from base 1.

The V gene is TRBV5-1 and the J gene is TRBJ1-2, with TRBD1 matching 7 junction bases. This receptor was taken from a woman aged 25 to 39 in good health and CMV-seronegative. Input material: PBMCs. The encoded CDR3 is CASRSQGRDGYTF. The DNA reads as follows: TGCGCCAGCCGTTCACAGGGGAGAGATGGCTACACCTTC.